This T cell receptor (beta chain) derives from a study of blood T cell repertoires in COVID-19. Study-wide context: COVID-19 samples from acute and convalescent phases originated in the United States, Italy and Spain. PBMCs, B-cell-depleted T cells, or T cells were the source of the cDNA or gDNA that made up the material.

Original processing methods: The assay estimated nucleated cells by amplifying reference gene primers. The assay was immunoSEQ multiplex PCR, and TCRdb's table has in-frame clones only and misses some. That table supplies the V and J calls and clone size; D and trimming were determined from the DNA. The table has a few hundred thousand clones, about nine tenths seen once. Source material: peripheral blood. This clonotype was sampled from a man between 60 and 75 years old with acute or convalescent COVID-19.

The CDR3 DNA sequence: TGTGCCAGCAGCGTAGGAGTGGCGGGCGGGGAGCTGTTTTTT. Amino acid sequence: CASSVGVAGGELFF. This sequence joins TRBV9 and TRBJ2-2; tentative D call: TRBD2 (5 bases). CDR3 length equals 14 residues. Germline values: CDR1 SGDLS, CDR2 YYNGEE. The V and J ends lost 0 bases and 7 bases respectively, with 10 bases between them. The whole variable domain, remainder taken from reference TRBV9 and TRBJ2-2, is DSGVTQTPKHLITATGQRVTLRCSPRSGDLSVYWYQQSLDQGLQFLIQYYNGEERAKGNILERFSAQQFPDLHSELNLSSLELGDSALYFCASSVGVAGGELFFGEGSRLTVL.